Listed below are T cell receptor beta chains from one sample, sequenced in a study of blood T cells in healthy people across ages. Using its own MiXCR run on the 5' RACE reads, TCRdb lists one record per CDR3 protein. Among around 940,000 distinct CDR3 sequences, roughly 51% were seen once, and the ten largest hold over 20%. The source material was blood. These receptor sequences come from a woman aged 55-75 years in good health. The CDR3 runs from the conserved cysteine through the conserved F or W. The order of the fields is J gene, V gene, CDR3 protein.

j_gene: TRBJ2-5; v_gene: TRBV20-1; CDR3aa: CSAATSGRSGEQYF
j_gene: TRBJ2-7; v_gene: TRBV29-1; CDR3aa: CSVKTRNTYEQYF
j_gene: TRBJ2-3; v_gene: TRBV20-1; CDR3aa: CSASEGFGRDTQYF
j_gene: TRBJ1-2; v_gene: TRBV3-1; CDR3aa: CASSQEGRQGFGYTF
j_gene: TRBJ2-7; v_gene: TRBV5-5; CDR3aa: CASSLVREYSEQYF
j_gene: TRBJ2-2; v_gene: TRBV4-3; CDR3aa: CASSPGAVRLGELFF
j_gene: TRBJ1-5; v_gene: TRBV20-1; CDR3aa: CSAWDRGRNQPQHF
j_gene: TRBJ2-3; v_gene: TRBV9; CDR3aa: CASSAPSPDTQYF
j_gene: TRBJ2-7; v_gene: TRBV5-1; CDR3aa: CASSTGLGNYEQYF
j_gene: TRBJ2-7; v_gene: TRBV9; CDR3aa: CASSEATGGSYEQYF
j_gene: TRBJ2-7; v_gene: TRBV13; CDR3aa: CASSQTGTGDYEQYF
j_gene: TRBJ2-7; v_gene: TRBV12-3/TRBV12-4; CDR3aa: CASRYRLEQQYF
j_gene: TRBJ2-1; v_gene: TRBV5-1; CDR3aa: CASGDQGAYNEQFF
j_gene: TRBJ2-1; v_gene: TRBV10-3; CDR3aa: CAISESTTFNEQFF
j_gene: TRBJ1-1; v_gene: TRBV18; CDR3aa: CASSRSTAAEAFF
j_gene: TRBJ1-2; v_gene: TRBV12-3/TRBV12-4; CDR3aa: CASSSPTGRANYGYTF
j_gene: TRBJ2-5; v_gene: TRBV11-2; CDR3aa: CASSSPAGGSSKQYF
j_gene: TRBJ2-7; v_gene: TRBV6-5; CDR3aa: CATGEGGDYEQYF
j_gene: TRBJ1-6; v_gene: TRBV20-1; CDR3aa: CSASRVSSYNSPLHF
j_gene: TRBJ2-1; v_gene: TRBV18; CDR3aa: CASSQVPRSEQFF
j_gene: TRBJ2-1; v_gene: TRBV14; CDR3aa: CASSQLGPNEQFF
j_gene: TRBJ1-1; v_gene: TRBV20-1; CDR3aa: CSARKRQMNTEAFF
j_gene: .; v_gene: TRBV30; CDR3aa: CAWRGPETQYF
j_gene: TRBJ2-3; v_gene: TRBV3-1; CDR3aa: CASSQEGRSTTDTQYF
j_gene: TRBJ2-5; v_gene: TRBV12-3/TRBV12-4; CDR3aa: CASSLMVAEAQGTQYF
j_gene: TRBJ1-5; v_gene: TRBV20-1; CDR3aa: CSAPVGINSNQPQHF
j_gene: TRBJ2-1; v_gene: TRBV19; CDR3aa: CASSIDANRKTNEQFF
j_gene: TRBJ2-7; v_gene: TRBV7-6; CDR3aa: CASSQSSPGSYEQYF
j_gene: TRBJ2-3; v_gene: TRBV18; CDR3aa: CASSPNPSTDTQYF